The 3 T cell receptor beta chains presented below share a single source sample, sequenced in a study of T cells in Graves' hyperthyroidism and ophthalmopathy. RNA transcripts were the template for amplifying TCR beta CDR3 regions. HTBI primers drove first-round RT-PCR of the TCR CDR3. TCRdb passed the multiplex PCR reads through MiXCR, listing each CDR3 protein once. The table shows hundreds of thousands of distinct CDR3 sequences, with more than 45% occurring only once. Input material: peripheral blood or thyroid tissue (not recorded which). These receptor sequences come from a woman under 30 with Graves' hyperthyroidism.

A few counts support this clonotype. The rearrangement uses TRBV25-1 and TRBJ1-2; D remains unclear. The germline V gene encodes CDR1 MGHDK and CDR2 SYGVNS. CDR3 length: 16 amino acids. Trimming pared 6 bases from V and 2 bases from J, leaving 19 bases between. The CDR3 DNA reads TGTGCCAGCAGCCAAGAAACCACTCGGGCGAACTATGGCTACACCTTC. Translating it yields CASSQETTRANYGYTF.

This clonotype has a count of ten or more. The chain links TRBV5-1 to TRBJ1-5, with D maybe TRBD1 (5 bases). The length of the CDR3 is 14 residues. Trimming shortened V by 0 bases and J by 8 bases, and 12 bases separated the two germline ends. CDR1 is SGHRS and CDR2 is YFSETQ in the germline V gene. The CDR3 DNA reads TGCGCCAGCAGCTTGGCAGGGACTGGGGAGCCCCAGCATTTT. Protein: CASSLAGTGEPQHF.

This chain connects TRBV7-6 to TRBJ2-6, with D uncertain. The CDR3 sequence is 9 residues long. V was shortened by 3 bases and J by 16 bases, with 4 bases between the two germline ends. Germline V gene sequence: CDR1 SGHVS, CDR2 FNYEAQ. DNA of the CDR3: TGTGCCAGCAGCTTTCCGCTGACTTTC. Translation: CASSFPLTF.